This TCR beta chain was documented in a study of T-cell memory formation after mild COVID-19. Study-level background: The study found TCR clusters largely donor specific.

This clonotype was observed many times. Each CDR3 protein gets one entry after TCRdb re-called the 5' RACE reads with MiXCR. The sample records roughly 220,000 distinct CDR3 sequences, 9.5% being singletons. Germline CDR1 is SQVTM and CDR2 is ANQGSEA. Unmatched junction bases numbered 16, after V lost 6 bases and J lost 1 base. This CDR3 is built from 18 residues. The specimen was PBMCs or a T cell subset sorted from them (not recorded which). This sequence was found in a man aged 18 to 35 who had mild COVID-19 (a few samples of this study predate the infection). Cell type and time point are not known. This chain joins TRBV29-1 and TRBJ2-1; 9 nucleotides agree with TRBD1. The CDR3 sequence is CSVQTGTGLRGSYNEQFF. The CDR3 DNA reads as TGCAGCGTCCAAACCGGGACAGGGTTACGTGGGTCCTACAATGAGCAGTTCTTC.